The 22 T cell receptor beta chains reported below all come from one sample, sequenced in a study of T cells in Graves' hyperthyroidism and ophthalmopathy. TCR beta CDR3 regions were amplified from RNA. First-round RT-PCR targeting the TCR CDR3 was performed with the HTBI primer set. TCRdb recomputed calls from the multiplex PCR reads with MiXCR, one row per CDR3 protein. The sample lists about 600,000 distinct CDR3 sequences, 16% occurring once. Sequencing used blood. The receptors come from a woman aged 40-49 years with Graves' ophthalmopathy.

This clonotype was recorded a few times. This chain connects TRBV20-1 to TRBJ2-1; D is perhaps TRBD1 or TRBD2 (5 bases each). Deletions cut 2 bases from V and 5 bases from J, with 16 bases between. Germline V gene sequence: CDR1 DFQATT, CDR2 SNEGSKA (reference sequence). CDR3 length: 15 residues. CDR3 sequence reads: CSARTPGPSNNEQFF. CDR3 in DNA: TGCAGTGCTAGAACTCCGGGACCGAGCAACAATGAGCAGTTCTTC.

This clonotype was seen a few times. The genes are TRBV3-1 and TRBJ1-4; D gene unclear. The CDR3 extends over 14 amino acids. The germline gives CDR1 LGHDT, CDR2 YNNKEL (reference sequence). Trimming removed 8 bases from V and 4 bases from J, with 14 bases in between. In DNA, the CDR3 is TGTGCCAGCGGGCCCCGCAACGATAATGAAAAACTGTTTTTT. It encodes CASGPRNDNEKLFF.

In its sample, this clonotype was seen a few times. V gene TRBV30 combines with J gene TRBJ1-2; D unclear. CDR3 length: 16 residues. The V gene lost 2 bases and the J gene lost 0 bases, with 16 bases spanning the gap. CDR1 and CDR2 (germline): GTSNPN, SVGIG (reference sequence). In nucleotides, the CDR3 is TGTGCCTGGAGTCCCCTCGACACTCGAGCTAACTATGGCTACACCTTC. Translating it yields CAWSPLDTRANYGYTF.

This clonotype was recorded at least ten times. The CDR3 protein is CASSQDLGYNTQYF. DNA for the CDR3: TGTGCCAGCAGCCAAGATCTCGGGTACAATACGCAGTATTTT. V gene TRBV3-1 combines with J gene TRBJ2-3; D not certain. V was pared by 0 bases and J by 7 bases, with 11 bases between. Germline CDR1 is LGHDT and CDR2 is YNNKEL (reference sequence). This CDR3 spans 14 amino acids.

The chain uses TRBV3-1 and TRBJ2-7, with no clear D. V was cut by 2 bases and J by 1 base, with 6 bases left in between. This CDR3 spans 13 amino acids. Germline V gene sequence: CDR1 LGHDT, CDR2 YNNKEL (reference sequence). CDR3 in amino acids: CASSQFVSYEQYF. The CDR3 DNA sequence: TGTGCCAGCAGCCAATTCGTTTCCTACGAGCAGTACTTC.

The chain employs TRBV9 and TRBJ2-7, with TRBD2 matching 12 bases. CDR3 length equals 15 residues. With V trimmed by 4 bases and J by 5 bases, 7 bases remained unmatched. Germline V lookup: CDR1 SGDLS, CDR2 YYNGEE. The CDR3 region has the DNA TGTGCCAGCAGCCCCCGGACTAGCGGGATCAACGAGCAGTACTTC. Its protein is CASSPRTSGINEQYF.

The table lists this clonotype with many counts. The CDR3 protein is CASSTRGLAPYNEQFF. The CDR3 coding sequence is TGTGCCAGCAGCACCCGGGGACTAGCGCCTTACAATGAGCAGTTCTTC. The V and J genes are TRBV11-3 and TRBJ2-1, with 10 positions matching TRBD2. Per the germline V gene, CDR1 is SGHNT and CDR2 is YENEEA. J lost 4 bases, V lost 5 bases, and 8 bases had no gene match. This CDR3 is built from 16 residues.

This clonotype has a count of ten or more. The rearrangement joins TRBV7-9 to TRBJ2-5; tentative D call: TRBD1 (7 bases). The CDR3 spans 15 residues. Trimming shortened V by 5 bases and J by 2 bases, and 15 bases separated the two germline ends. CDR1 is SEHNR and CDR2 is FQNEAQ in the germline V gene (reference sequence). The CDR3 bases are TGTGCCAGCAGCGCAGGGGGGAGAGCTCAAGAGACCCAGTACTTC. Its translation: CASSAGGRAQETQYF. Full variable domain (missing parts from reference TRBV7-9 and TRBJ2-5): DTGVSQNPRHKITKRGQNVTFRCDPISEHNRLYWYRQTLGQGPEFLTYFQNEAQLEKSRLLSDRFSAERPKGSFSTLEIQRTEQGDSAMYLCASSAGGRAQETQYFGPGTRLLVL.

V is TRBV11-2 and J is TRBJ2-7, with 12 nucleotides matching TRBD2. Per the germline V gene, CDR1 is SGHAT and CDR2 is FQNNGV. This CDR3 comprises 14 residues. V trimming: 4 bases; J trimming: 8 bases; junction bases outside the gene matches: 6. The CDR3 DNA follows: TGTGCCAGCAGCTCGGGACTAGCGGGTCTCCAGCAGTACTTC. This encodes CASSSGLAGLQQYF.

This clonotype was counted only a few times. The chain uses TRBV20-1 and TRBJ2-5; D is possibly TRBD1 (6 bases). The V and J ends lost 5 bases and 0 bases respectively, with 13 bases between them. Germline lookup yields CDR1 DFQATT and CDR2 SNEGSKA (reference sequence). The CDR3 runs to 14 residues. This chain's CDR3 is CSALQGQYQETQYF. CDR3 nucleotide sequence: TGCAGTGCTCTTCAGGGGCAGTACCAAGAGACCCAGTACTTC.

The rearrangement links TRBV12-3 or TRBV12-4 to TRBJ1-5, with D tentatively TRBD1 (6 bases). This CDR3 spans 16 amino acids. V was shortened by 5 bases and J by 1 base, with 15 bases between the two germline ends. The CDR3 spells CASSPRGRGSNQPQHF. In nucleotides, the CDR3 is TGTGCCAGCAGTCCCCGGGGCAGGGGAAGCAATCAGCCCCAGCATTTT.

This clonotype was seen only a few times. The chain carries TRBV9 and TRBJ2-2, with TRBD2 identical over 13 bases. V was pared by 3 bases and J by 5 bases, with 10 bases of the junction left unmatched. The germline V gene encodes CDR1 SGDLS and CDR2 YYNGEE. The CDR3 has 18 amino acids. CDR3 residues: CASSGGGLAGPLTGELFF. The CDR3 bases are TGTGCCAGCAGCGGGGGGGGACTAGCGGGGCCGTTAACCGGGGAGCTGTTTTTT.

This clonotype was seen repeatedly, ten times or more. The chain has TRBV3-1 and TRBJ1-4, with 7 positions matching TRBD1. The CDR3 runs to 13 residues. Trimming took 8 bases from V and 2 from J; bases not matched to a gene: 2. Per germline, CDR1 LGHDT and CDR2 YNNKEL (reference sequence). CDR3 nucleotide sequence: TGTGCCAGCTCACAGGGGACTAATGAAAAACTGTTTTTT. Amino acids: CASSQGTNEKLFF. The full variable domain, its missing parts supplied by reference TRBV3-1 and TRBJ1-4, is DTAVSQTPKYLVTQMGNDKSIKCEQNLGHDTMYWYKQDSKKFLKIMFSYNNKELIINETVPNRFSPKSPDKAHLNLHINSLELGDSAVYFCASSQGTNEKLFFGSGTQLSVL.

This clonotype occurred a few times. This chain's CDR3 is CASSQGGTGLTGGELFF. CDR3 nucleotides: TGTGCCAGCAGCCAAGGCGGGACAGGTCTTACGGGCGGGGAGCTGTTTTTT. The chain has TRBV3-1 and TRBJ2-2; 8 bases match TRBD1. The V gene end was trimmed by 1 base and the J gene end by 7 bases; junction bases not matched to a gene: 11. CDR3 length equals 17 residues. The germline CDR1 and CDR2 sequences are LGHDT and YNNKEL (reference sequence).

The J gene is TRBJ2-5, the V gene TRBV20-1, with a possible D match to TRBD2 (5 bases). V lost 3 bases, J lost 4 bases, and 12 bases lay in between. The germline V gene encodes CDR1 DFQATT and CDR2 SNEGSKA (reference sequence). This CDR3 has 13 residues. CDR3 sequence: CSARVPGGETQYF. The DNA of the CDR3 is TGCAGTGCTAGGGTACCCGGAGGAGAGACCCAGTACTTC.

This clonotype has at least ten counts. Sequence at one end of the junction differs from germline and may be a read error. The genes are TRBV2 and TRBJ2-1; 11 nucleotides agree with TRBD2. CDR1 is SNHLY, CDR2 FYNNEI, per germline. The CDR3 extends over 15 amino acids. Here the CDR3 DNA reads TGTGCCAGCAGAGAAGGGACTAGCGGCTACAATGAGCAGTTCTTC. Translated, it gives CASREGTSGYNEQFF.

This chain uses TRBV5-1 with TRBJ1-1, with unresolved D. Trimming removed 5 bases at V and 4 bases at J, with 15 bases between. Germline V gene data show CDR1 as SGHRS and CDR2 as YFSETQ. The CDR3 has 14 residues. CDR3 sequence: CASSIDGAGTEAFF. CDR3 DNA: TGCGCCAGCAGTATCGACGGAGCTGGCACTGAAGCTTTCTTT.

The gene calls are TRBV29-1 and TRBJ1-5; weak D call: TRBD1 (5 bases). The CDR3 totals 13 residues. CDR1 is SQVTM, CDR2 ANQGSEA, per germline. V was pared by 4 bases and J by 0 bases, with 7 bases between. The CDR3 DNA reads as TGCAGCGTTGGACAGTATAGCAATCAGCCCCAGCATTTT. Translating gives CSVGQYSNQPQHF. The variable domain in full, completed from reference TRBV29-1 and TRBJ1-5, reads SAVISQKPSRDICQRGTSLTIQCQVDSQVTMMFWYRQQPGQSLTLIATANQGSEATYESGFVIDKFPISRPNLTFSTLTVSNMSPEDSSIYLCSVGQYSNQPQHFGDGTRLSIL.

This clonotype was detected many times. J is TRBJ2-7 and V is TRBV11-2; 13 bases line up with TRBD2. Germline CDR1 is SGHAT and CDR2 is FQNNGV. V shed 6 bases, J shed 0 bases, and the junction held 20 bases outside the gene matches. This CDR3 is built from 21 residues. The CDR3, as DNA: TGTGCCAGCAGAGATGGACTAGCGGGAGCGGGCGGGCTCGGGAGCTCCTACGAGCAGTACTTC. This gives the protein CASRDGLAGAGGLGSSYEQYF.

This clonotype was detected ten times or more. V usage is TRBV6-6 and J usage is TRBJ1-6; 12 bases line up with TRBD1. The V and J ends lost 2 bases and 9 bases, in that order; junction bases with no gene match: 5. CDR1 and CDR2 from the germline V gene are MNHNY and SVGAGI (reference sequence). The CDR3 covers 16 residues. CDR3 residues: CASSYEGTGGVSPLHF. The CDR3 DNA is TGTGCCAGCAGTTACGAAGGGACAGGGGGCGTTTCACCCCTCCACTTT.

There are many counts of this clonotype. The chain couples TRBV11-2 to TRBJ1-6; D not certain. Germline CDR1 and CDR2: SGHAT and FQNNGV. This CDR3 spans 14 amino acids. The ends were cut back, 4 bases at V and 2 bases at J, with 6 bases in the middle. The CDR3 DNA reads as TGTGCCAGCAGCTCCCAGCCCTATAATTCACCCCTCCACTTT. This translates into CASSSQPYNSPLHF.

This clonotype has at least ten counts. The V gene is TRBV2, the J gene TRBJ2-3, with TRBD2 matching over 11 bases. Unmatched junction bases numbered 4, after V lost 7 bases and J lost 4 bases. CDR1 SNHLY and CDR2 FYNNEI come from the germline V gene. The length of the CDR3 is 14 residues. CDR3 protein: CASIAGGLSDTQYF. DNA of the CDR3: TGTGCCAGCATAGCGGGGGGGCTCTCAGATACGCAGTATTTT. Full variable domain (outside the CDR3, taken from reference TRBV2 and TRBJ2-3): EPEVTQTPSHQVTQMGQEVILRCVPISNHLYFYWYRQILGQKVEFLVSFYNNEISEKSEIFDDQFSVERPDGSNFTLKIRSTKLEDSAMYFCASIAGGLSDTQYFGPGTRLTVL.